This T cell receptor beta chain was identified during a study of T cells in Graves' hyperthyroidism and ophthalmopathy. Study findings and constraints: Separating ophthalmopathy from stable hyperthyroidism was achieved by a 13 V-J model. In the blood, most expanded thyroid clonotypes above 0.001 appeared as well.

The germline V gene has CDR1 SNHLY and CDR2 FYNNEI. V was shortened by 8 bases and J by 4 bases, with 14 bases between the two germline ends. There are 13 residues in the CDR3. Exclusion criteria comprised uncontrolled infection, other autoimmune disease, pregnancy or lactation. Together with thyroid ultrasound, orbital computed tomography, serum thyroxine and TRAb, clinical symptoms were used for diagnoses. It was RNA transcripts that yielded the amplified TCR beta CDR3 regions. HTBI primers drove first-round RT-PCR of the TCR CDR3. TCRdb redid the calling of the multiplex PCR reads with MiXCR, one entry per CDR3 protein. The sample comprises 450,000 to 700,000 distinct CDR3 sequences, roughly 50% of which are singletons, and under 20% rests with the top ten. This clonotype was recorded a few times. Its antigen is unidentified.

The receptor's source is an adult woman with Graves' disease, either hyperthyroidism or ophthalmopathy (not recorded which). The V gene is TRBV2, the J gene TRBJ1-2; D gene uncertain. Sequencing input: peripheral blood or thyroid tissue (not recorded which). The CDR3 sequence: CASFEEGPYGYTF. CDR3 sequence (DNA): TGTGCCAGCTTCGAGGAAGGCCCCTATGGCTACACCTTC.